These 4 T cell receptor beta chains originate from one sample sequenced in a study of blood T cell repertoires in COVID-19. Sequencing was performed with immunoSEQ multiplex PCR; in TCRdb, only in-frame clones are kept and a portion is missing. The table has some 290,000 clones, 75% to 90% seen once; the top ten hold 2% to 2.5%. Sample: peripheral blood. Every receptor here comes from a woman aged 50 to 65 who had recovered from COVID-19.

In DNA form, the CDR3 reads TGCGCCAGCAGCCAAGATTCAGTCGCCAGGATCACTGAAGCTTTCTTT. Its protein is CASSQDSVARITEAFF. The J gene is TRBJ1-1, the V gene TRBV4-3; no reliable D call. This CDR3 region has 16 residues. Trimming removed 0 bases at V and 4 bases at J, with 15 bases between. Per the germline V gene, CDR1 is LGHNA and CDR2 is YSLEER.

The V gene is TRBV5-4, the J gene TRBJ2-6; 9 bases line up with TRBD1. Germline loops: CDR1 SGHNT, CDR2 YYREEE (reference sequence). Trimming cost V 6 bases and J 1 base; bases outside gene matches: 8. This CDR3 has 17 amino acids. Written as DNA, the CDR3 is TGTGCCAGCAACTCGGGACAGGGTTATTCTGGGGCCAACGTCCTGACTTTC. Translating it yields CASNSGQGYSGANVLTF.

The V gene is TRBV28, the J gene TRBJ1-6, with TRBD1 identical over 9 bases. The V gene's germline CDR1 is MDHEN and CDR2 SYDVKM. The CDR3 is 14 amino acids. The J segment lost 10 bases and the V segment lost 5 bases, leaving 6 bases of the junction unmatched. The CDR3 loop is CASSRDRADSPLHF. Here the CDR3 DNA reads TGTGCCAGCAGTAGGGACAGGGCGGACTCACCCCTCCACTTT.

This chain joins TRBV28 and TRBJ1-2; D unresolved. Trimming removed 3 bases at V and 3 bases at J, with 17 bases between. Germline lookup yields CDR1 MDHEN and CDR2 SYDVKM. This CDR3 has 16 residues. The CDR3 spells CASSFPRRSRDYGYTF. As DNA, the CDR3 is TGTGCCAGCAGTTTTCCCCGACGCTCTCGGGACTATGGCTACACCTTC.